This T cell receptor (beta chain) was sequenced for a study of shared clonotypes between healthy human individuals. Overall study results and limits: Since donors were few, the genetic and exposure-history diversity represented was limited. About 5% was the fraction of naive CD4 clonotypes found shared across four donors.

Some clones are missing from TCRdb's copy, which holds only in-frame ones; the method was immunoSEQ multiplex PCR. The sample holds about 2.4 million clones, roughly 93% seen once. V lost 6 bases to trimming and J lost 2 bases, with 12 bases between them. Germline loops: CDR1 MDHEN, CDR2 SYDVKM. This CDR3 region has 14 residues. With respect to this clone: Antigen specificity is unknown.

The sequenced material came from naive CD4+ T cells from PBMCs. Indicated subset: CD45RA+ positively selected. This chain links TRBV28 with TRBJ2-3; tentatively, D is TRBD2 (5 bases). This TCR was recovered from a man younger than 35 in good health. Some clones in this sample may be carry-over from other donors' samples. This CDR3 reads CASSTRSHTDTQYF. Here the CDR3 DNA reads TGTGCCAGCAGCACTAGGTCCCACACAGATACGCAGTATTTT. Together with reference TRBV28 and TRBJ2-3, the CDR3 gives the full variable domain: DVKVTQSSRYLVKRTGEKVFLECVQDMDHENMFWYRQDPGLGLRLIYFSYDVKMKEKGDIPEGYSVSREKKERFSLILESASTNQTSMYLCASSTRSHTDTQYFGPGTRLTVL.